Below are 13 T cell receptor beta chains sequenced from a single sample in a study of CD8 T cells in ankylosing spondylitis. TCRdb ran MiXCR on the 5' RACE reads and lists one entry per CDR3 protein. The top ten hold approximately 15% of the sample, which has 390,000 or so distinct CDR3 sequences, approximately 20% seen once. These receptors have no identified antigens. Overall study results and limits: What seemed typical of ankylosing spondylitis blood was a TCR beta motif built from about 8 highly homologous variants.

Sample: blood, either unsorted or a sorted T cell fraction (not recorded which). These receptors came from a male donor with ankylosing spondylitis.

This clonotype has a handful of counts. The V call is TRBV5-1, the J call TRBJ2-1, with 12 bases lining up with TRBD2. The ends lost 7 bases at V and 4 bases at J; junction bases unmatched: 6. CDR1 SGHRS and CDR2 YFSETQ come from the germline V gene. The CDR3 length is 15 residues. The CDR3 DNA reads TGCGCCAGCGGAATTACTAGCGGGAGGTACAATGAGCAGTTCTTC. The encoded protein is CASGITSGRYNEQFF.

The chain couples TRBV10-3 to TRBJ1-1; tentatively, D is TRBD1 (6 bases). The length of the CDR3 is 13 residues. Trimming took 5 bases from V and 5 from J, leaving 12 bases between them. Per germline, CDR1 ENHRY and CDR2 SYGVKD. Here the CDR3 reads CAISQQGQTEAFF. In DNA form, the CDR3 reads TGTGCCATCAGTCAACAGGGTCAAACTGAAGCTTTCTTT.

V gene TRBV30 combines with J gene TRBJ2-2, with TRBD2 matching over 9 bases. The germline CDR1 and CDR2 sequences are GTSNPN and SVGIG (reference sequence). The V gene end was trimmed by 0 bases and the J gene end by 6 bases; junction bases not matched to a gene: 11. The CDR3 is 17 residues long. In DNA, the CDR3 is TGTGCCTGGAGTGTTTTTAGCGGGAGCGGGTTCTCCGGGGAGCTGTTTTTT. Its protein is CAWSVFSGSGFSGELFF.

The V gene is TRBV27, the J gene TRBJ2-7; 10 positions match TRBD2. Germline loops: CDR1 MNHEY, CDR2 SMNVEV (reference sequence). The CDR3 sequence is 14 residues long. The ends lost 7 bases at V and 5 bases at J; junction bases unmatched: 8. Here the CDR3 DNA reads TGTGCCAGCAAGCGGCTAGCGGGAGCTCACGAGCAGTACTTC. This codes for CASKRLAGAHEQYF.

The chain employs TRBV6-2 or TRBV6-3 and TRBJ2-5; D gene ambiguous. The germline V and J ends were trimmed by 6 bases and 4 bases, with 15 bases remaining between them. Per the germline V gene, CDR1 is MNHEY and CDR2 is SVGEGT. The CDR3 runs 14 residues. DNA of the CDR3: TGTGCCAGCAGATTACCTGAGGCCGGAGAGACCCAGTACTTC. Its protein product is CASRLPEAGETQYF.

V is TRBV20-1 and J is TRBJ2-7, with a possible D match to TRBD2 (8 bases). Germline V gene sequence: CDR1 DFQATT, CDR2 SNEGSKA (reference sequence). The CDR3 has 14 amino acids. Trimming took 3 bases from V and 4 from J, leaving 16 bases between them. CDR3 bases: TGCAGTGCTAGGGATTTAGCGGGACAGTACGAGCAGTACTTC. It encodes CSARDLAGQYEQYF.

In this sample, this clonotype turned up a few times. The chain combines TRBV9 with TRBJ2-3, with 9 bases identical to TRBD2. From germline, CDR1 is SGDLS and CDR2 YYNGEE. The V segment lost 0 bases and the J segment 5 bases; nucleotides outside the gene matches: 4. The CDR3 consists of 15 residues. The CDR3 DNA follows: TGTGCCAGCAGCGTAGGAGGACTAGCGAGAGATACGCAGTATTTT. Its translation: CASSVGGLARDTQYF.

This clonotype has only a few counts. V and J are TRBV4-1 and TRBJ1-4; no reliable D call. Trimming took 5 bases from V and 0 from J, leaving 7 bases between them. From germline, CDR1 is MGHRA and CDR2 YSYEKL. The length of the CDR3 is 14 residues. CDR3 coding DNA: TGCGCCAGCAGCTTCGATGCAACTAATGAAAAACTGTTTTTT. Protein product: CASSFDATNEKLFF.

There are a few counts of this clonotype. The chain carries TRBV7-3 and TRBJ2-1, with D maybe TRBD2 (6 bases). Trimming pared 4 bases from V and 4 bases from J, leaving 11 bases between. Germline CDR1 and CDR2: SGHTA and FQGTGA. This CDR3 comprises 14 residues. CDR3 sequence (DNA): TGTGCCAGCAGCTCGGCGGGAAGATACAATGAGCAGTTCTTC. As protein: CASSSAGRYNEQFF.

This clonotype was seen a few times. The CDR3 sequence: CASGISGRAEDTQYF. The CDR3 nucleotides are TGCGCCAGCGGTATCAGCGGGAGGGCCGAAGATACGCAGTATTTT. J is TRBJ2-3 and V is TRBV5-1; 10 positions match TRBD2. Per germline, CDR1 SGHRS and CDR2 YFSETQ. The CDR3 is 15 residues long. V dropped 7 bases and J dropped 5; count of bases not matched to a gene: 10.

Worth noting for this clonotype: An end of the junction does not agree with germline; a read error may underlie this. This chain joins TRBV7-7 and TRBJ2-5; 10 bases are shared with TRBD2. Per germline, CDR1 SSHAT and CDR2 FNYEAQ (reference sequence). The CDR3 is 16 amino acids. CDR3 sequence: CASSPRTSGGQETQYF. The CDR3 region has the DNA TGTGCTAGCAGCCCAAGGACTAGCGGAGGACAAGAGACCCAGTACTTC.

This clonotype occurred a few times. The rearrangement joins TRBV5-1 to TRBJ2-1; 7 nucleotides align to TRBD2. CDR1 is SGHRS and CDR2 is YFSETQ in the germline V gene. This CDR3 region has 16 residues. V lost 0 bases, J lost 6 bases, and 9 bases stayed unmatched. In nucleotides, the CDR3 is TGCGCCAGCAGCTTGGAAGGCGGGAGCCCGAGCAATGAGCAGTTCTTC. Its translation is CASSLEGGSPSNEQFF.

This clonotype appeared a few times. V and J are TRBV28 and TRBJ1-2; TRBD1 matches at 7 bases. The J segment lost 1 base and the V segment lost 4 bases, leaving 9 bases of the junction unmatched. CDR1 MDHEN and CDR2 SYDVKM come from the germline V gene. This CDR3 spans 16 amino acids. CDR3 loop: CASSSPGTDDNYGYTF. CDR3 bases: TGTGCCAGCAGTTCTCCCGGGACAGACGATAACTATGGCTACACCTTC.